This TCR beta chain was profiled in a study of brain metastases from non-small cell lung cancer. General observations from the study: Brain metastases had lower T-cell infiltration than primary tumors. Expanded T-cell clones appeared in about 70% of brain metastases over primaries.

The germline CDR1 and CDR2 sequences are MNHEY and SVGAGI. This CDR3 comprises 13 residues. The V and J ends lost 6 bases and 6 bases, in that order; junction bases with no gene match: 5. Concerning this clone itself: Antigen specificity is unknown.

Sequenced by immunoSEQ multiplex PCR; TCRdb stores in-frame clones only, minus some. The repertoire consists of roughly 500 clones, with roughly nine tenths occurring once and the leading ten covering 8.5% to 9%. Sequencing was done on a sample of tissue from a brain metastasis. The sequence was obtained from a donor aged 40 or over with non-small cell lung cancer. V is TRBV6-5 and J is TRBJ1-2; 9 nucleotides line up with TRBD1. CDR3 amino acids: CASRRTGDDGYTF. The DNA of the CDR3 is TGTGCCAGCAGAAGGACAGGGGATGATGGCTACACCTTC.